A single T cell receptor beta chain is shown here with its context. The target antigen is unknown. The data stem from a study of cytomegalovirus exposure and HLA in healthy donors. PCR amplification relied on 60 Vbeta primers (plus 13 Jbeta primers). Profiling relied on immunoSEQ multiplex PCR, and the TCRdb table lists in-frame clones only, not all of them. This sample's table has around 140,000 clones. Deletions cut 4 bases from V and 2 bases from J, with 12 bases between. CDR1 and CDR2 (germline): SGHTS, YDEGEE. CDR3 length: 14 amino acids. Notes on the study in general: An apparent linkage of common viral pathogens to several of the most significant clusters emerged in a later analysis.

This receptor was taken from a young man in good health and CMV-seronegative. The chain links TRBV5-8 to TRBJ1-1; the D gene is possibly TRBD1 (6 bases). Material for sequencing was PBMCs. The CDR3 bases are TGTGCCAGCAGCAAGACAGGAGTAAACACTGAAGCTTTCTTT. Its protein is CASSKTGVNTEAFF.